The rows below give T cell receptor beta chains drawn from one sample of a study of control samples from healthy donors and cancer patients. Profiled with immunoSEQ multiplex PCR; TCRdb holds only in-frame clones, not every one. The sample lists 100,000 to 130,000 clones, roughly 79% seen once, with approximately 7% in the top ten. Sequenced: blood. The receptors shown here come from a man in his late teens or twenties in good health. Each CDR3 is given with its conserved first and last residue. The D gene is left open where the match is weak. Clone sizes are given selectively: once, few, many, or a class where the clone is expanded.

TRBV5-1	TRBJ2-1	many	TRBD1	CASSSGDSLHLNEQFF	TGCGCCAGCAGCTCCGGGGACAGCCTGCACCTCAATGAGCAGTTCTTC
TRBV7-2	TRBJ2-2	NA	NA	CASSLTRLNTGELFF	TGTGCCAGCAGCTTAACCCGACTCAACACCGGGGAGCTGTTTTTT
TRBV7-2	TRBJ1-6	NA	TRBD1	CASSLNTGGTSSYNSPLHF	TGTGCCAGCAGCTTGAATACAGGGGGTACCAGCTCCTATAATTCACCCCTCCACTTT
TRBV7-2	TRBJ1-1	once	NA	CASRGRMMNTEAFF	TGTGCCAGCAGGGGACGGATGATGAACACTGAAGCTTTCTTT
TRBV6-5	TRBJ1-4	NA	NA	CASSYDGYNEKLFF	TGTGCCAGCAGTTACGATGGCTATAATGAAAAACTGTTTTTT
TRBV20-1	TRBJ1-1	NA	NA	CSYSQGSEAFF	TGCAGTTATTCTCAGGGCTCTGAAGCTTTCTTT
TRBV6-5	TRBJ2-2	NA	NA	CASRMAENTGELFF	TGTGCCAGCAGAATGGCAGAGAACACCGGGGAGCTGTTTTTT
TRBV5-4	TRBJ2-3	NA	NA	CASSSGGPHTDTQYF	TGTGCCAGCAGCTCAGGGGGGCCCCACACAGATACGCAGTATTTT
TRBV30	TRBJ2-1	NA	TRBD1	CAYRDRGLEQFF	TGTGCCTACCGGGACAGGGGACTTGAGCAGTTCTTC
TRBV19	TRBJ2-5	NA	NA	CASKGRQETQYF	TGTGCCAGTAAGGGGCGGCAAGAGACCCAGTACTTC
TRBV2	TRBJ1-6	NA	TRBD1	CASRGTANSPLHF	TGTGCCAGCAGAGGGACAGCCAATTCACCCCTCCACTTT
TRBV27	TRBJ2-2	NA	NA	CASSLFRTGELFF	TGTGCCAGCAGTTTATTTCGGACCGGGGAGCTGTTTTTT
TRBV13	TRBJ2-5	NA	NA	CASSLNGNPKLRETQYF	TGTGCCAGCAGTCTAAACGGGAATCCTAAGTTGCGAGAGACCCAGTACTTC
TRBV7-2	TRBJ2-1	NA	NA	CASSLRAPITYNEQFF	TGTGCCAGCAGCTTAAGGGCACCCATTACCTACAATGAGCAGTTCTTC
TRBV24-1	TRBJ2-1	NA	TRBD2	CATSDLTPAGGQNEQFF	TGTGCCACCAGTGATTTAACCCCAGCGGGGGGGCAGAATGAGCAGTTCTTC
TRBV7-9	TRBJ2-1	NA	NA	CASDTTGFSSYNEQFF	TGTGCCAGCGATACCACGGGATTCTCCTCCTACAATGAGCAGTTCTTC
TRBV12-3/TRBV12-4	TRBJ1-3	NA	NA	CASSLHSGNTIYF	TGTGCCAGCAGTTTACACTCTGGAAACACCATATATTTT
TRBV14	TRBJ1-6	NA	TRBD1	CASSVNRGRNSPLHF	TGTGCCAGCAGCGTAAACAGGGGGAGGAATTCACCCCTCCACTTT
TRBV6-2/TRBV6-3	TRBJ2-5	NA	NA	CASSRDGRKTQYF	TGTGCCAGCAGCCGAGACGGTCGAAAGACCCAGTACTTC
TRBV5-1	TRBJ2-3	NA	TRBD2	CASRGLAGKTVTEDTQYF	TGCGCCAGCAGGGGACTAGCGGGCAAAACCGTAACCGAAGATACGCAGTATTTT
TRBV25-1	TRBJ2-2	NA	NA	CASSESLSGIAGELFF	TGTGCCAGCAGTGAATCTCTGTCGGGGATCGCCGGGGAGCTGTTTTTT
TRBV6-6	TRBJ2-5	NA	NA	CASSYYRQETQYF	TGTGCCAGCAGTTACTACCGCCAAGAGACCCAGTACTTC
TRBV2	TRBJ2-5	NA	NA	CASYRTAQETQYF	TGTGCCAGCTATCGGACTGCCCAAGAGACCCAGTACTTC
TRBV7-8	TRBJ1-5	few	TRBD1	CASSGGTGGLGSNQPQHF	TGTGCCAGCAGCGGGGGGACAGGGGGCTTGGGAAGCAATCAGCCCCAGCATTTT
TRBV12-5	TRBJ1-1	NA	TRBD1	CASEAGTVNTEAFF	TGTGCTAGTGAGGCCGGGACAGTGAACACTGAAGCTTTCTTT
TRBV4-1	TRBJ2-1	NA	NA	CASSRGGLSSYNEQFF	TGCGCCAGCAGCCGAGGAGGTCTGAGCTCCTACAATGAGCAGTTCTTC
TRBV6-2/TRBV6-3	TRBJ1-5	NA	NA	CASSLPGSNQPQHF	TGTGCCAGCAGTTTACCAGGAAGCAATCAGCCCCAGCATTTT
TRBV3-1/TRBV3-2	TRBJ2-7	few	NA	CASTKWRNEQYF	TGTGCCAGCACCAAGTGGAGGAACGAGCAGTACTTC
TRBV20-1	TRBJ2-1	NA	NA	CSGERNEQFF	TGCAGTGGAGAGCGGAATGAGCAGTTCTTC
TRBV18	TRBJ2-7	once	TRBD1	CATGDRTYEQYF	TGTGCCACCGGGGACAGAACCTACGAGCAGTACTTC
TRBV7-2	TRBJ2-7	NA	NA	CASSLGGSTSSYEQYF	TGTGCCAGCAGCTTAGGAGGTTCCACTAGCTCCTACGAGCAGTACTTC
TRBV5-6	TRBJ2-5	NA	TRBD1	CASSFLQGAETQYF	TGTGCCAGCAGCTTTCTACAGGGGGCTGAGACCCAGTACTTC
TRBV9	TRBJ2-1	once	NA	CASSVEGGSYNEQFF	TGTGCCAGCAGCGTAGAGGGCGGCTCCTACAATGAGCAGTTCTTC
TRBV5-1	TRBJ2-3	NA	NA	CASRIGSLRTDTQYF	TGCGCCAGCAGAATTGGCTCTTTGCGGACAGATACGCAGTATTTT
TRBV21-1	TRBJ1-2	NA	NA	CASSSVGVSHNYGYTF	TGTGCCAGCAGCTCCGTAGGAGTTTCTCACAACTATGGCTACACCTTC